What follows describes a single TCR beta chain. The entry originates in a study of cytomegalovirus exposure and HLA in healthy donors. From germline, CDR1 is KGHSH and CDR2 LQKENI. CDR3 size: 12 residues. Deletions cut 3 bases from V and 16 bases from J, with 16 bases between. PCR was performed using 60 Vbeta and 13 Jbeta primers. Data came from immunoSEQ multiplex PCR; TCRdb stores just in-frame clones and leaves some out. The sample carries roughly 190,000 clones, about 80% recorded once. This sequence was found in a woman aged 30 to 39 in good health and CMV-seropositive. This rearrangement joins TRBV18 to TRBJ2-4; D is perhaps TRBD1 (6 bases). The sequencing input was PBMCs. This CDR3 reads CASSPSGDIIYF. The CDR3 bases are TGTGCCAGCTCACCCTCTGGGGACATCATCTACTTC.